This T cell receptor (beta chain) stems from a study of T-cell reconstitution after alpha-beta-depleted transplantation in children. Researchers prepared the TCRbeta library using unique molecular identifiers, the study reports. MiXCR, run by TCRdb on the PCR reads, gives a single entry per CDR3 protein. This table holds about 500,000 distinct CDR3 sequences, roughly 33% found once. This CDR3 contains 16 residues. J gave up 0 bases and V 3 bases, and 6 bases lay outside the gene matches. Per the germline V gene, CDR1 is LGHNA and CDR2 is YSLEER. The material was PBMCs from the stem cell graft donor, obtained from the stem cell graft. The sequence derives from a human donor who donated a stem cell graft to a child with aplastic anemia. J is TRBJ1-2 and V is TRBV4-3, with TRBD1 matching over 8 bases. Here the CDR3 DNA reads TGCGCCAGCAGCCAGGCAGTGGGACAGGCTAACTATGGCTACACCTTC. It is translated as CASSQAVGQANYGYTF.